The next 25 T cell receptor beta chains were all read from a single sample in a study of T-cell reconstitution after alpha-beta-depleted transplantation in children. This sample's TCRbeta library carried unique molecular identifier barcodes. In TCRdb, the PCR reads were re-called with MiXCR into one record per CDR3 protein. Of 150,000 to 200,000 distinct CDR3 sequences in the sample, 6.3% are singletons; the top ten hold roughly 4.8%. The specimen was PBMCs, collected before TCRalphabeta/CD19-depleted stem cell transplant. The receptors stem from a girl less than two years old with combined immunodeficiency, due to receive a stem cell transplant.

In this sample, this clonotype turned up many times. The chain combines TRBV24-1 with TRBJ2-1; D call uncertain. The germline V gene has CDR1 KGHDR and CDR2 SFDVKD. The CDR3 covers 13 residues. Trimming took off 5 bases at V and 0 bases at J, with 4 bases between the two ends. The CDR3 DNA follows: TGTGCCACCAGTGGGTCCTCCTACAATGAGCAGTTCTTC. The encoded protein is CATSGSSYNEQFF.

This clonotype occurred many times. The rearrangement uses TRBV7-9 and TRBJ2-1; maybe TRBD2 (6 bases). V lost 2 bases and J 8 bases, leaving 13 bases between the germline ends. The CDR3 spans 14 residues. Per the germline V gene, CDR1 is SEHNR and CDR2 is FQNEAQ (reference sequence). The CDR3 DNA sequence: TGTGCCAGCAGCTTAAGCGGCACTAGCCATGAGCAGTTCTTC. Its protein is CASSLSGTSHEQFF. Variable domain in full (rest from reference TRBV7-9 and TRBJ2-1): DTGVSQNPRHKITKRGQNVTFRCDPISEHNRLYWYRQTLGQGPEFLTYFQNEAQLEKSRLLSDRFSAERPKGSFSTLEIQRTEQGDSAMYLCASSLSGTSHEQFFGPGTRLTVL.

This clonotype has a count of ten or more. The chain has TRBV4-3 and TRBJ2-7, with D perhaps TRBD2 (9 bases). The CDR3 totals 15 residues. CDR1 and CDR2 (germline): LGHNA, YSLEER. V shed 4 bases and J shed 3 bases, with 16 bases lying between them. The CDR3 DNA follows: TGCGCCAGCAGCCCAGGGGGCGGGAGGGTCTACGAGCAGTACTTC. Protein: CASSPGGGRVYEQYF.

This clonotype showed up many times. J is TRBJ1-1 and V is TRBV5-1, with 12 bases identical to TRBD1. The CDR3 has 14 residues. Losses at the gene ends were 7 bases for V and 8 bases for J; bases not matched to a gene: 9. CDR1 and CDR2 from the germline V gene are SGHRS and YFSETQ. As DNA, the CDR3 is TGCGCCAGCTACGACCGAGGGACAGGGGGCGAAGCTTTCTTT. Translating it yields CASYDRGTGGEAFF.

A few counts support this clonotype. V usage is TRBV19 and J usage is TRBJ2-1; tentative D call: TRBD2 (6 bases). The V end lost 3 bases, the J end lost 7 bases, and 22 bases lay between the germline ends. CDR1 and CDR2 (germline): LNHDA, SQIVND (reference sequence). The CDR3 spans 17 residues. The CDR3 DNA follows: TGTGCCAGTAGTATTTTTTTAGGCGGGAAGATTGGGAATGAGCAGTTCTTC. It is translated as CASSIFLGGKIGNEQFF.

This clonotype was recorded at least ten times. Written as DNA, the CDR3 is TGTGCTAGTGGTTTGGACCGCCGACTAGCGGAAGAGACCCAGTACTTC. This gives the protein CASGLDRRLAEETQYF. V is TRBV12-5 and J is TRBJ2-5; 9 bases are shared with TRBD2. The CDR3 sequence is 16 residues long. V shed 1 base, J shed 3 bases, and the junction held 6 bases outside the gene matches. Germline CDR1 is LGHNT and CDR2 is FRNRAP. Complete variable domain (other parts from reference TRBV12-5 and TRBJ2-5): DARVTQTPRHKVTEMGQEVTMRCQPILGHNTVFWYRQTMMQGLELLAYFRNRAPLDDSGMPKDRFSAEMPDATLATLKIQPSEPRDSAVYFCASGLDRRLAEETQYFGPGTRLLVL.

CDR3 DNA sequence: TGCAGCGTCTCCCGAGAGAGGGATAGCAATCAGCCCCAGCATTTT. Translating gives CSVSRERDSNQPQHF. J is TRBJ1-5 and V is TRBV29-1; D remains ambiguous. Germline CDR1 and CDR2: SQVTM and ANQGSEA. The CDR3 has 15 amino acids. Trimming removed 6 bases from V and 0 bases from J, with 15 bases in between.

This clonotype occurred many times. The CDR3 reads CASSWEGWFYYEQYF. In DNA, the CDR3 is TGTGCCAGCAGCTGGGAAGGTTGGTTTTACTACGAGCAGTACTTC. The rearrangement joins TRBV7-9 to TRBJ2-7; D gene unclear. The V and J ends lost 4 bases and 3 bases respectively, with 16 bases between them. CDR1 and CDR2 from the germline V gene are SEHNR and FQNEAQ (reference sequence). The CDR3 runs to 15 residues.

This clonotype was counted ten times or more. The chain carries TRBV12-3 or TRBV12-4 and TRBJ2-7; possibly TRBD1 for D (6 bases). The V end lost 6 bases, the J end lost 3 bases, and 12 bases lay between the germline ends. This CDR3 has 13 amino acids. In DNA form, the CDR3 reads TGTGCCAGCAGACCTACAGGGTTCTACGAGCAGTACTTC. Its translation is CASRPTGFYEQYF.

This clonotype was detected ten times or more. J is TRBJ2-1 and V is TRBV25-1; D is possibly TRBD1 (5 bases). The V and J ends lost 1 base and 5 bases respectively, with 6 bases between them. The CDR3 consists of 13 residues. Germline V CDR1 and CDR2: MGHDK, SYGVNS. CDR3 amino acids: CASSELTDNEQFF. In DNA, the CDR3 is TGTGCCAGCAGTGAATTGACAGACAATGAGCAGTTCTTC.

This chain joins TRBV6-2 or TRBV6-3 and TRBJ2-7; no clear D gene. The CDR3 sequence is 12 residues long. Trimming took 4 bases from V and 6 from J, leaving 10 bases between them. CDR1 MNHEY and CDR2 SVGEGT come from the germline V gene. CDR3 in amino acids: CASSSYLSEQYF. CDR3 sequence (DNA): TGTGCCAGCAGTTCCTACCTTAGCGAGCAGTACTTC.

This clonotype has at least ten counts. J is TRBJ1-1 and V is TRBV7-6; possibly TRBD1 for D (6 bases). The CDR3 is 15 residues long. The V end lost 0 bases, the J end lost 1 base, and 9 bases lay between the germline ends. Germline CDR1 is SGHVS and CDR2 is FNYEAQ. The DNA of the CDR3 is TGTGCCAGCAGCTTAGCGGGGGCCTGGAACACTGAAGCTTTCTTT. Translating it yields CASSLAGAWNTEAFF.

This clonotype was seen many times. The chain carries TRBV29-1 and TRBJ2-1, with 8 bases that match TRBD2. Germline lookup yields CDR1 SQVTM and CDR2 ANQGSEA. The CDR3 runs to 15 residues. The V gene end was trimmed by 3 bases and the J gene end by 9 bases; junction bases not matched to a gene: 13. CDR3 coding DNA: TGCAGCGTTGACTCCGGGGGGGCCGATGGGTCTGAGCAGTTCTTC. This sequence encodes CSVDSGGADGSEQFF.

This clonotype has just a few counts. The V gene is TRBV7-9, the J gene TRBJ2-7; D is perhaps TRBD2 (7 bases). CDR1 is SEHNR, CDR2 FQNEAQ, per germline (reference sequence). V lost 3 bases to trimming and J lost 6 bases, with 12 bases between them. This CDR3 contains 13 residues. Here the CDR3 DNA reads TGTGCCAGCAGCTTCGGGGGGCGGATCGAGCAGTACTTC. Its translation: CASSFGGRIEQYF.

The table lists this clonotype with many counts. The chain is built from TRBV12-3 or TRBV12-4 and TRBJ1-6, with a weak D call TRBD1 (5 bases). Trimming removed 2 bases at V and 14 bases at J, with 16 bases between. The CDR3 is 14 residues long. The CDR3 loop reads CASSLIDSSESLHF. The CDR3 coding sequence is TGTGCCAGCAGTTTAATTGACAGCTCAGAATCCCTCCACTTT.

This clonotype was seen at least ten times. The chain combines TRBV7-8 with TRBJ2-6, with 7 bases identical to TRBD1. The germline CDR1 and CDR2 sequences are SGHVS and FQNEAQ. V lost 7 bases to trimming and J lost 0 bases; unmatched junction nucleotides: 6. The CDR3 sequence is 16 residues long. CDR3 amino acids: CASNQQGTSGANVLTF. The CDR3 DNA sequence: TGTGCCAGCAACCAACAGGGGACCTCTGGGGCCAACGTCCTGACTTTC. Combining the CDR3 with reference TRBV7-8 and TRBJ2-6 gives the whole variable domain GAGVSQSPRYKVAKRGQDVALRCDPISGHVSLFWYQQALGQGPEFLTYFQNEAQLDKSGLPSDRFFAERPEGSVSTLKIQRTQQEDSAVYLCASNQQGTSGANVLTFGAGSRLTVL.

This clonotype was found many times. The J gene is TRBJ2-7, the V gene TRBV29-1, with 12 bases matching TRBD1. CDR3 size: 16 residues. The ends lost 0 bases at V and 0 bases at J; junction bases unmatched: 3. The germline V gene encodes CDR1 SQVTM and CDR2 ANQGSEA. The CDR3 nucleotides read TGCAGCGTTGAAGATCTGGGACAGGGGGCCTCCTACGAGCAGTACTTC. Protein sequence: CSVEDLGQGASYEQYF.

This clonotype was detected ten times or more. The chain has TRBV20-1 and TRBJ1-4, with 8 bases lining up with TRBD1. Germline CDR1 reads DFQATT; CDR2 reads SNEGSKA (reference sequence). The CDR3 is 15 residues long. Losses at the gene ends were 3 bases for V and 5 bases for J; bases not matched to a gene: 8. CDR3 residues: CSASSPGQANEKLFF. CDR3 DNA sequence: TGCAGTGCTAGCTCCCCGGGACAGGCAAATGAAAAACTGTTTTTT.

Many counts were recorded for this clonotype. J is TRBJ2-1 and V is TRBV28; either TRBD1 or TRBD2 may supply D (5 bases each). Trimming took 11 bases from V and 7 from J, leaving 12 bases between them. This CDR3 has 11 residues. Germline V CDR1 and CDR2: MDHEN, SYDVKM. The CDR3 DNA follows: TGTGCCTCCCAGGGAGTGAATGAGCAGTTCTTC. Its protein is CASQGVNEQFF.

This clonotype was detected many times. The V gene is TRBV7-6, the J gene TRBJ1-1; 8 nucleotides agree with TRBD1. The germline CDR1 and CDR2 sequences are SGHVS and FNYEAQ. CDR3 size: 14 residues. After removal of 2 bases from V and 11 bases from J, the junction contained 10 bases not matched to a gene. CDR3 in DNA: TGTGCCAGCAGCTTACGCTACATCCGGGACAGGGCTTTCTTT. Its protein is CASSLRYIRDRAFF.

This clonotype was seen many times. The chain joins TRBV5-1 to TRBJ2-7; possible D gene TRBD1, 6 bases. V was clipped by 4 bases and J by 3 bases, with 11 bases between them. In germline, CDR1 is SGHRS, CDR2 YFSETQ. The CDR3 runs 13 residues. This CDR3 is CASSDGQIYEQYF. CDR3 DNA: TGCGCCAGCAGCGACGGACAGATCTACGAGCAGTACTTC.

There are many counts of this clonotype. This rearrangement joins TRBV14 to TRBJ2-1; D remains ambiguous. CDR1 is SGHDN, CDR2 FVKESK, per germline. CDR3 length: 12 residues. Trimming left V 1 base short and J 7 bases short, with 5 bases between. The CDR3 coding sequence is TGTGCCAGCAGCCAAGGATGGAATGAGCAGTTCTTC. It specifies CASSQGWNEQFF.

This clonotype has a count of ten or more. The genes are TRBV4-2 and TRBJ2-3, with D perhaps matching TRBD2 (5 bases). This CDR3 has 16 residues. V gave up 1 base and J gave up 4 bases, with 15 bases separating them. Germline CDR1 LGHNA, CDR2 YNFKEQ. Here the CDR3 DNA reads TGTGCCAGCAGCCAAGGTCGGTCCGCGGGCCCAGATACGCAGTATTTT. It encodes CASSQGRSAGPDTQYF.

This clonotype was counted ten times or more. This CDR3 reads CASSLRQVDPNTGELFF. The CDR3 region has the DNA TGCGCCAGCAGCTTGAGACAGGTTGATCCTAACACCGGGGAGCTGTTTTTT. The rearrangement links TRBV5-1 to TRBJ2-2, with D perhaps matching TRBD1 (6 bases). This CDR3 is built from 17 residues. The germline V gene has CDR1 SGHRS and CDR2 YFSETQ. V gave up 1 base and J gave up 2 bases, with 15 bases separating them.

In this sample, this clonotype turned up many times. The V call is TRBV5-1, the J call TRBJ2-7, with a tentative D call TRBD1 (5 bases). CDR1 is SGHRS and CDR2 is YFSETQ in the germline V gene. The CDR3 is made up of 13 amino acids. V lost 6 bases and J lost 5, with 15 bases in between. The CDR3 bases are TGCGCCAGCAAGGAGTCTCTGACAGACGAGCAGTACTTC. It is translated as CASKESLTDEQYF.